This T cell receptor (beta chain) was sequenced in a study of shared clonotypes between healthy human individuals. General study points: The study found lower generation probabilities in non-shared clonotypes than in those shared by all four donors. Among the subsets, naive ones generally showed larger estimated richness than memory ones.

Germline lookup yields CDR1 LGHNA and CDR2 YSLEER. This CDR3 has 15 residues. With 5 bases clipped from V and 6 bases from J, the junction kept 10 bases outside the gene matches. Replicate sorted-subset PCRs were loaded with around 0.2 ug DNA, approximately 31,000 T cell genomes. Sequenced by immunoSEQ multiplex PCR; TCRdb stores in-frame clones only, minus some. The sample shows 1,100,000 or so clones, about 80% of them seen only once. Of note for this clone: Its antigen is not identified.

Input material: memory CD4+ T cells from PBMCs. Subset denoted: CD45RA-negative fraction. The source of this sequence is a young man in good health. Some clones in this sample may be carry-over from other donors' samples. The gene calls are TRBV4-3 and TRBJ1-2, with 9 bases matching TRBD1. CDR3 in amino acids: CASSSSGTGLDGYTF. CDR3 bases: TGCGCCAGCAGCTCTTCCGGGACAGGGCTCGATGGCTACACCTTC.